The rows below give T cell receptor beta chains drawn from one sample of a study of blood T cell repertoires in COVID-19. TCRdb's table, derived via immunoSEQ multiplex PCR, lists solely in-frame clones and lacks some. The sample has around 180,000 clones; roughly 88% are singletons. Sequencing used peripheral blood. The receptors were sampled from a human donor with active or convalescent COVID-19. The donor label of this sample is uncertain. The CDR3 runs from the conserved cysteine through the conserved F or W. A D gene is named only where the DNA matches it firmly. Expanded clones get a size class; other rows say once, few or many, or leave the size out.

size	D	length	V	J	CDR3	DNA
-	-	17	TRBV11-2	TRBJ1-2	CASSLRAATGPLSGYTF	TGTGCCAGCAGCTTACGGGCCGCGACAGGCCCCCTTTCTGGCTACACCTTC
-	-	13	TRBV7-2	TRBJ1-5	CASSLNRGQFQHF	TGTGCCAGCAGCCTAAACCGAGGACAGTTCCAGCATTTT
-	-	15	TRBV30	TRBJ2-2	CAWSVRGPRTGELFF	TGTGCCTGGAGTGTACGAGGTCCCCGCACCGGGGAGCTGTTTTTT
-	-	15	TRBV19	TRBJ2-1	CASSIAGVSYNEQFF	TGTGCCAGTAGTATTGCCGGGGTCTCCTACAATGAGCAGTTCTTC
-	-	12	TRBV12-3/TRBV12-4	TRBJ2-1	CASSLGALGQFF	TGTGCCAGCAGTTTAGGGGCACTTGGCCAGTTCTTC
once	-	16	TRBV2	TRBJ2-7	CASSQRRDLGSYEQYF	TGTGCCAGCAGTCAGCGGCGGGACCTCGGGTCCTACGAGCAGTACTTC
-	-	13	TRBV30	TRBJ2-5	CAWSPGQRETQYF	TGTGCCTGGAGTCCCGGGCAGCGGGAGACCCAGTACTTC
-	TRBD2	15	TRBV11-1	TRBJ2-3	CASSLLTSGGDTQYF	TGTGCCAGCAGCTTACTTACCAGCGGGGGAGATACGCAGTATTTT
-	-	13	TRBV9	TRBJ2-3	CASSVQGKDTQYF	TGTGCCAGCAGCGTCCAGGGAAAAGATACGCAGTATTTT
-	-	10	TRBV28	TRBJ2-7	CASGQYEQYF	TGTGCCAGCGGACAGTACGAGCAGTACTTC
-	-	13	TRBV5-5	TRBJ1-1	CASSYRGESEAFF	TGTGCCAGCAGCTACCGTGGGGAGTCTGAAGCTTTCTTT
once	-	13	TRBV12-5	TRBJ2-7	CASQLGGAYEQYF	TGTGCTAGTCAGTTAGGGGGGGCCTACGAGCAGTACTTC
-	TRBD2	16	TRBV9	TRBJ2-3	CASSVGTSGSTDTQYF	TGTGCCAGCAGCGTTGGGACTAGCGGTAGCACAGATACGCAGTATTTT
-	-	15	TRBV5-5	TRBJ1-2	CASSLRFLTFDGHTF	TGTGCCAGCAGCTTGCGTTTTTTAACCTTCGATGGCCACACCTTC
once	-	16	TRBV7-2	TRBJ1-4	CASSARPRGFNEKLFF	TGTGCCAGCAGCGCGAGGCCCCGGGGGTTTAATGAAAAACTGTTTTTT
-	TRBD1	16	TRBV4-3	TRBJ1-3	CASSQTTGDSGNTIYF	TGCGCCAGCAGCCAAACTACAGGGGATTCTGGAAACACCATATATTTT
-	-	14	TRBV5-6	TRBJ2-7	CASSNALGSYEQYF	TGTGCCAGCAGCAACGCCCTAGGATCCTACGAGCAGTACTTC
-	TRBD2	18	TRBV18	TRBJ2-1	CASSPQPTLTSEYNEQFF	TGTGCCAGCTCACCACAGCCTACTCTGACTAGCGAGTACAATGAGCAGTTCTTC
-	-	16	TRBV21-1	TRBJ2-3	CASSKRLAASTDTQYF	TGTGCCAGCAGCAAGAGACTAGCGGCGAGCACAGATACGCAGTATTTT
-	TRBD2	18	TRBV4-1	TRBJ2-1	CASSQHTSGGSSYNEQFF	TGCGCCAGCAGCCAACACACTAGCGGGGGGAGCTCCTACAATGAGCAGTTCTTC
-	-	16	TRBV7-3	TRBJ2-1	CASSLDSGRSYNEQFF	TGTGCCAGCAGCTTAGATAGCGGTCGCTCCTACAATGAGCAGTTCTTC
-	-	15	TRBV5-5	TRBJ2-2	CASSYPGQNTGELFF	TGTGCCAGCAGCTATCCGGGACAGAACACCGGGGAGCTGTTTTTT
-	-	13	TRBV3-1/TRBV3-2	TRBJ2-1	CASLRGGVNEQFF	TGTGCCAGTTTGAGGGGGGGCGTCAATGAGCAGTTCTTC
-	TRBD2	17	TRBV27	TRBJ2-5	CASSLRGGLVAAETQYF	TGTGCCAGCAGTTTGAGGGGGGGACTAGTTGCTGCAGAGACCCAGTACTTC
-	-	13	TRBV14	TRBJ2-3	CASSQEGGDTQYF	TGTGCCAGCAGCCAAGAGGGCGGGGATACGCAGTATTTT
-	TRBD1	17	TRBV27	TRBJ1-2	CASSLIPFGTGSNGYTF	TGTGCCAGCAGTTTAATCCCGTTCGGGACAGGGTCGAATGGCTACACCTTC
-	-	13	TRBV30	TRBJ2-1	CAWNRGRADEQFF	TGTGCCTGGAACAGGGGGAGGGCGGATGAGCAGTTCTTC